This T cell receptor (beta chain) was captured by sequencing in a study of lymphopenia after photon versus proton radiotherapy. Study-level results: Larger post-nadir TCR diversity loss correlated inversely with survival in deceased patients.

CDR3 length: 14 amino acids. In germline, CDR1 is MNHEY, CDR2 SMNVEV (reference sequence). V lost 6 bases to trimming and J lost 6 bases; unmatched junction nucleotides: 6. This clone has just a few counts. Its antigen is unidentified. Produced via immunoSEQ multiplex PCR; TCRdb's table is partial and in-frame only. The repertoire has tens of thousands of clones, about 83% of them found once; the top ten carry 29%. The gene calls are TRBV27 and TRBJ1-5, with 9 bases fitting TRBD1. The sequence derives from a man aged 50-59 years with gastric cancer. Sequenced material: peripheral blood, taken from a patient treated with photon-based radiotherapy. CDR3 region: CASRITGGGQPQHF. The CDR3 nucleotides read TGTGCCAGCAGGATCACAGGGGGCGGTCAGCCCCAGCATTTT.